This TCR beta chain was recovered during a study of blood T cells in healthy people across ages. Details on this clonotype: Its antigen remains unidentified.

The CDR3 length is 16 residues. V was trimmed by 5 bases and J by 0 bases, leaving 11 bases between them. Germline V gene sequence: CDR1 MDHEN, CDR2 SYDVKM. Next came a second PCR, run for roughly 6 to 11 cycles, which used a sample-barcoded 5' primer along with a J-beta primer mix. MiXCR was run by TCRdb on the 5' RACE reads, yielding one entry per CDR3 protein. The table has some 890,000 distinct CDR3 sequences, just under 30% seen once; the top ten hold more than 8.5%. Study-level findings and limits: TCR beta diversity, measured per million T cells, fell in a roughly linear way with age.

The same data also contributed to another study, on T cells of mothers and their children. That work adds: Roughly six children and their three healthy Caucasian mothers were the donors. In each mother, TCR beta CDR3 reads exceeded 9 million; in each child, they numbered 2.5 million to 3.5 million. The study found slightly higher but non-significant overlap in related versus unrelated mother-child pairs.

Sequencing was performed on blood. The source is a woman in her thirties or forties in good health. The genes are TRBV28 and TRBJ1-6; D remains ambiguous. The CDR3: CASSASGSSYNSPLHF. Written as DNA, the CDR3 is TGTGCCAGCAGTGCCTCGGGGAGCTCCTATAATTCACCCCTCCACTTT.